The 21 T cell receptor beta chains below all came from one sample that was sequenced in a study of PD-1 blockade in classical Hodgkin lymphoma. Here immunoSEQ multiplex PCR was the method, and the copy in TCRdb shows in-frame clones only, minus some. This sample carries tens of thousands of clones, 70% to 80% of them seen once, and the ten largest clones take roughly 21%. The time point was: cycle 4 day 1 (C4D1), after less than seven weeks of nivolumab. Every patient had relapsed following autologous stem cell transplantation, and cohorts differed in brentuximab vedotin exposure. Material: peripheral blood mononuclear cells (PBMCs), obtained before the fourth cycle of nivolumab. The source of these receptors is a human donor with classical Hodgkin lymphoma.

The chain links TRBV25-1 to TRBJ2-7; no definite D call. Germline CDR1 reads MGHDK; CDR2 reads SYGVNS. Trimming removed 1 base at V and 6 bases at J, with 7 bases between. This CDR3 is 12 amino acids long. The CDR3 sequence is CASSEWVGEQYF. For the CDR3, the DNA is TGTGCCAGCAGTGAATGGGTAGGCGAGCAGTACTTC.

This sequence joins TRBV9 and TRBJ2-7; TRBD2 matches 14 bases. This CDR3 spans 15 amino acids. CDR1 is SGDLS, CDR2 YYNGEE, per germline. Trimming removed 0 bases from V and 5 bases from J; junction bases left unmatched: 1. The CDR3 sequence: CASSVGGLAGDEQYF. The DNA of the CDR3 is TGTGCCAGCAGCGTAGGGGGACTAGCGGGAGACGAGCAGTACTTC.

The chain employs TRBV10-3 and TRBJ2-5; 10 bases align to TRBD2. V lost 3 bases to trimming and J lost 1 base; unmatched junction nucleotides: 11. Looked up from germline, CDR1 is ENHRY and CDR2 is SYGVKD. This CDR3 region has 18 residues. Here the CDR3 reads CAISEGLLASGGQETQYF. The CDR3 nucleotides are TGTGCCATCAGTGAAGGATTGTTGGCTAGCGGGGGCCAAGAGACCCAGTACTTC.

V gene TRBV15 combines with J gene TRBJ2-1, with a possible D match to TRBD2 (6 bases). This CDR3 contains 14 residues. V lost 11 bases and J lost 2, with 16 bases in between. Germline V gene lookup returns CDR1 LNHNV and CDR2 YYDKDF (reference sequence). CDR3 DNA: TGTGCCGTCGCGCGGGGTAAAACCTACAATGAGCAGTTCTTC. It is translated as CAVARGKTYNEQFF.

This clone was counted a single time. The chain links TRBV10-3 to TRBJ2-6, with D perhaps matching TRBD1 or TRBD2 (6 bases each). The CDR3 loop spans 21 amino acids. CDR1 is ENHRY, CDR2 SYGVKD, per germline. The V gene lost 0 bases and the J gene lost 6 bases, with 27 bases spanning the gap. CDR3 loop: CAISESSLQGRDFVEANVLTF. For the CDR3, the DNA is TGTGCCATCAGTGAGTCTTCCTTACAGGGAAGGGACTTCGTAGAGGCCAACGTCCTGACTTTC.

CDR3 residues: CASSFSGLAGGGSYNEQFF. As DNA, the CDR3 is TGCGCCAGCAGTTTTTCTGGACTAGCGGGAGGAGGCTCCTACAATGAGCAGTTCTTC. The V gene is TRBV10-1, the J gene TRBJ2-1; 14 bases agree with TRBD2. This CDR3 contains 19 residues. The germline V gene has CDR1 WNHNN and CDR2 SYGVQD (reference sequence). V was pared by 5 bases and J by 0 bases, with 9 bases of the junction left unmatched.

The gene calls are TRBV19 and TRBJ1-5; the match to TRBD1 covers 9 bases. Germline V gene data show CDR1 as LNHDA and CDR2 as SQIVND (reference sequence). The V gene end was trimmed by 4 bases and the J gene end by 4 bases; junction bases not matched to a gene: 5. The CDR3 is made up of 15 amino acids. CDR3 in amino acids: CASSRGQGPNQPQHF. The CDR3 DNA follows: TGTGCCAGTAGTAGGGGACAGGGTCCTAATCAGCCCCAGCATTTT.

The V call is TRBV5-8, the J call TRBJ1-5, with a possible D match to TRBD1 (5 bases). Between the trimmed V and J ends, which lost 0 bases and 0 bases, there was a span of 10 bases. The CDR3 loop spans 16 amino acids. Germline CDR1 reads SGHTS; CDR2 reads YDEGEE. This chain's CDR3 is CASSLGQSYSNQPQHF. The CDR3 DNA reads TGTGCCAGCAGCTTGGGACAGTCGTATAGCAATCAGCCCCAGCATTTT.

This chain uses TRBV5-5 with TRBJ2-2; the D gene could be TRBD1 or TRBD2 (5 bases each). Trimming shortened V by 3 bases and J by 0 bases, and 6 bases separated the two germline ends. This CDR3 has 14 amino acids. CDR1 is SGHKS, CDR2 YYEKEE, per germline (reference sequence). CDR3 sequence: CASSWGTNTGELFF. Here the CDR3 DNA reads TGTGCCAGCAGCTGGGGGACGAACACCGGGGAGCTGTTTTTT.

This chain links TRBV10-3 with TRBJ1-1; D is ambiguous. Germline V gives CDR1 ENHRY, CDR2 SYGVKD. Trimming cost V 6 bases and J 1 base, with 9 bases left between them. The CDR3 sequence is 13 residues long. This CDR3 reads CAIRTLRNTEAFF. CDR3 sequence (DNA): TGTGCCATCAGAACACTCAGGAACACTGAAGCTTTCTTT.

This chain links TRBV19 with TRBJ1-1; 11 positions match TRBD1. Per the germline V gene, CDR1 is LNHDA and CDR2 is SQIVND (reference sequence). After removal of 8 bases from V and 7 bases from J, the junction contained 15 bases not matched to a gene. The CDR3 has 16 residues. CDR3 nucleotide sequence: TGTGCCAGTCCAAAACCGGGACAGGGGGTCCTAAATGAAGCTTTCTTT. Translated, it gives CASPKPGQGVLNEAFF.

This clone was seen more than once but under ten times. The genes are TRBV7-8 and TRBJ2-2; 8 bases are a match to TRBD1. V lost 6 bases to trimming and J lost 1 base; unmatched junction nucleotides: 4. Germline CDR1 is SGHVS and CDR2 is FQNEAQ. The CDR3 extends over 15 amino acids. The CDR3 protein is CASRAGTGNTGELFF. CDR3 sequence (DNA): TGTGCCAGCAGGGCCGGGACAGGGAACACCGGGGAGCTGTTTTTT. Combining the CDR3 with reference TRBV7-8 and TRBJ2-2 gives the whole variable domain GAGVSQSPRYKVAKRGQDVALRCDPISGHVSLFWYQQALGQGPEFLTYFQNEAQLDKSGLPSDRFFAERPEGSVSTLKIQRTQQEDSAVYLCASRAGTGNTGELFFGEGSRLTVL.

The chain carries TRBV18 and TRBJ1-1, with D hard to call. V was clipped by 3 bases and J by 4 bases, with 9 bases between them. Per germline, CDR1 KGHSH and CDR2 LQKENI. This CDR3 has 13 residues. The CDR3 here is CASSPRAGTEAFF. The CDR3 region has the DNA TGTGCCAGCTCACCCCGGGCGGGCACTGAAGCTTTCTTT.

The chain uses TRBV27 and TRBJ1-1, with a possible D match to TRBD1 (5 bases). V was shortened by 6 bases and J by 6 bases, with 14 bases between the two germline ends. Germline lookup yields CDR1 MNHEY and CDR2 SMNVEV (reference sequence). This CDR3 contains 13 residues. The CDR3 protein is CASRTRGIAEAFF. The DNA for the CDR3 is TGTGCCAGCAGAACCCGGGGGATCGCTGAAGCTTTCTTT.

V gene TRBV27 combines with J gene TRBJ2-1; D may be TRBD2 (6 bases). V was pared by 5 bases and J by 8 bases, with 19 bases between. This CDR3 is built from 15 residues. Per the germline V gene, CDR1 is MNHEY and CDR2 is SMNVEV (reference sequence). CDR3 in DNA: TGTGCCAGCAGTAAAGTCCTAGCGTCGATTGATGAGCAGTTCTTC. Residues: CASSKVLASIDEQFF.

CDR3 coding DNA: TGTGCCAGCAGTGAAGTTGGCCAAGAGACCCAGTACTTC. Its translation: CASSEVGQETQYF. The chain couples TRBV6-1 to TRBJ2-5; D unresolved. The V end was cut by 1 base, the J end by 1 base, with 4 bases between. Germline loops: CDR1 MNHNS, CDR2 SASEGT. The CDR3 contains 13 residues.

CDR3 amino acids: CASSPGGQGSTEAFF. The CDR3 DNA reads as TGTGCCAGCAGCCCAGGGGGCCAGGGGAGCACTGAAGCTTTCTTT. This chain joins TRBV9 and TRBJ1-1; 8 positions agree with TRBD1. V gave up 4 bases and J gave up 4 bases; unmatched junction bases: 9. Germline-derived CDR1 and CDR2 are SGDLS and YYNGEE. The length of the CDR3 is 15 residues.

This rearrangement joins TRBV2 to TRBJ1-2; 8 nucleotides agree with TRBD1. From germline, CDR1 is SNHLY and CDR2 FYNNEI. With 4 bases clipped from V and 3 bases from J, the junction kept 7 bases outside the gene matches. CDR3 size: 15 residues. CDR3 region: CASSADRDRYYGYTF. The CDR3 DNA reads TGTGCCAGCAGTGCCGACCGGGACAGGTACTATGGCTACACCTTC.

The chain joins TRBV10-2 to TRBJ1-1; tentatively, D is TRBD1 (5 bases). V was trimmed by 3 bases and J by 4 bases, leaving 6 bases between them. CDR1 and CDR2 from the germline V gene are WSHSY and SAAADI. The CDR3 consists of 12 residues. Written as DNA, the CDR3 is TGCGCCAGCAGTGATACAGGCACTGAAGCTTTCTTT. This sequence encodes CASSDTGTEAFF.

V usage is TRBV7-9 and J usage is TRBJ2-7; D gene ambiguous. Germline V gene sequence: CDR1 SEHNR, CDR2 FQNEAQ (reference sequence). This CDR3 is built from 11 residues. The V and J ends lost 5 bases and 9 bases respectively, with 11 bases between them. The CDR3 here is CASSRDVRQYF. The CDR3 DNA reads as TGTGCCAGCAGCAGAGACGTGAGGCAGTACTTC.

This clone is medium-sized by share. This rearrangement joins TRBV15 to TRBJ2-7, with unresolved D. Germline V CDR1 and CDR2: LNHNV, YYDKDF (reference sequence). Trimming removed 5 bases from V and 0 bases from J, with 11 bases in between. The CDR3 runs 14 residues. CDR3 DNA sequence: TGTGCCACCAGCCCATCCTCCAGCTCCTACGAGCAGTACTTC. As protein: CATSPSSSSYEQYF.